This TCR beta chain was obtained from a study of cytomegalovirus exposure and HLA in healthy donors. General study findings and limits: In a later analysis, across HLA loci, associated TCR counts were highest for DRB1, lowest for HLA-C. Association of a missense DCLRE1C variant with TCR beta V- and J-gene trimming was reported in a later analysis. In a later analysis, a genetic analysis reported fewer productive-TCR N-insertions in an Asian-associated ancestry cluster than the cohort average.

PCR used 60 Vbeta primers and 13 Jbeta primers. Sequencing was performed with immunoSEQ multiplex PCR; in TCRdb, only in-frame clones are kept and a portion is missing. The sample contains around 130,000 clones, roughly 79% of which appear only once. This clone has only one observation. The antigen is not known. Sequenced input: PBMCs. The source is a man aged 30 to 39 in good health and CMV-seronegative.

The CDR3 DNA follows: TGCAGCCGTCACAAAGAAAGATTGAACACTGAAGCTTTCTTT. Amino acid sequence: CSRHKERLNTEAFF. The chain is built from TRBV29-1 and TRBJ1-1; no definite D call. Trimming pared 8 bases from V and 0 bases from J, leaving 16 bases between. This CDR3 region has 14 residues. Germline V lookup: CDR1 SQVTM, CDR2 ANQGSEA. Filled out from reference TRBV29-1 and TRBJ1-1, the complete variable domain reads SAVISQKPSRDICQRGTSLTIQCQVDSQVTMMFWYRQQPGQSLTLIATANQGSEATYESGFVIDKFPISRPNLTFSTLTVSNMSPEDSSIYLCSRHKERLNTEAFFGQGTRLTVV.